This T cell receptor beta chain was profiled in a study of T-cell reconstitution after alpha-beta-depleted transplantation in children. Unique molecular identifiers were incorporated into the prepared TCRbeta library. TCRdb itself ran the PCR reads through MiXCR, one entry per CDR3 protein. The table has 350,000 to 450,000 distinct CDR3 sequences, just over 20% seen once; the top ten hold 3.5% to 4%. Germline V CDR1 and CDR2: MGHDK, SYGVNS. The CDR3 covers 15 residues. With 7 bases clipped from V and 2 bases from J, the junction kept 3 bases outside the gene matches. The receptor comes from a human donor who donated a stem cell graft to a child with acute myeloid leukemia. The sample was PBMCs from the stem cell graft donor, taken from the stem cell graft. The chain uses TRBV25-1 and TRBJ2-7, with 15 bases aligning to TRBD2. In DNA form, the CDR3 reads TGTGCCAGCACCGGACTAGCGGGAGGGCCCTACGAGCAGTACTTC. Protein: CASTGLAGGPYEQYF.